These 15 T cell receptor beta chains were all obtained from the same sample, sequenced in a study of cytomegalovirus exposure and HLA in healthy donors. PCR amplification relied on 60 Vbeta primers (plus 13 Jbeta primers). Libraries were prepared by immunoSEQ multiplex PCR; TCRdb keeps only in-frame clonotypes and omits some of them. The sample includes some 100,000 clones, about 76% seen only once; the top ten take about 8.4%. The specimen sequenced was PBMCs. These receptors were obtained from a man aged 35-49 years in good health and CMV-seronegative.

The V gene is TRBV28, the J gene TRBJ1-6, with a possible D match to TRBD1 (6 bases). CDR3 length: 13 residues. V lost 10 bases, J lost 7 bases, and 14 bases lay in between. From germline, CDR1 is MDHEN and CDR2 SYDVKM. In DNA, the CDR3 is TGTGCCACTTGGGACATTGAGAATTCACCCCTCCACTTT. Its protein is CATWDIENSPLHF.

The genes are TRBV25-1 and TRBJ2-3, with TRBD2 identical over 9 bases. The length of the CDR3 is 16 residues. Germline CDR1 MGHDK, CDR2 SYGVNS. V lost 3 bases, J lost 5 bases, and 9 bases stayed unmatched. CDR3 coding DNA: TGTGCCAGCAGTGACTCTCTAGCGGGGAGTAGAGATACGCAGTATTTT. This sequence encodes CASSDSLAGSRDTQYF.

The CDR3 nucleotides are TGTGCCAGTAGTAGGACAGGGGGTGGTAATCAGCCCCAGCATTTT. Its translation is CASSRTGGGNQPQHF. The gene calls are TRBV19 and TRBJ1-5, with 10 bases that match TRBD1. This CDR3 has 15 amino acids. Per the germline V gene, CDR1 is LNHDA and CDR2 is SQIVND (reference sequence). Unmatched junction bases numbered 4, after V lost 4 bases and J lost 4 bases.

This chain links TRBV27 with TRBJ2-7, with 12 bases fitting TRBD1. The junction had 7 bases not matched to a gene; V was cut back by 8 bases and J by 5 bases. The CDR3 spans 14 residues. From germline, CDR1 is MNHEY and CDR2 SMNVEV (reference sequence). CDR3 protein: CASSPGTGGDEQYF. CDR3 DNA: TGTGCCAGCTCCCCCGGGACAGGGGGCGACGAGCAGTACTTC.

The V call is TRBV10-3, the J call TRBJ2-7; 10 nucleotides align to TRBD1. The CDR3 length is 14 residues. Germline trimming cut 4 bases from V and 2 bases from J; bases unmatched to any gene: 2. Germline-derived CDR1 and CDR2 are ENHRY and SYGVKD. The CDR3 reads CAISAGTGAYEQYF. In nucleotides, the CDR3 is TGTGCCATCAGTGCAGGGACAGGGGCCTACGAGCAGTACTTC.

CDR3 nucleotide sequence: TGTGCCAGCAGCCCTACCGGACAGGACTATGGCTACACCTTC. Its protein product is CASSPTGQDYGYTF. The chain recombines TRBV6-1 with TRBJ1-2; TRBD1 agrees at 7 bases. The J segment lost 3 bases and the V segment lost 6 bases, leaving 7 bases of the junction unmatched. The V gene's germline CDR1 is MNHNS and CDR2 SASEGT. The CDR3 totals 14 residues.

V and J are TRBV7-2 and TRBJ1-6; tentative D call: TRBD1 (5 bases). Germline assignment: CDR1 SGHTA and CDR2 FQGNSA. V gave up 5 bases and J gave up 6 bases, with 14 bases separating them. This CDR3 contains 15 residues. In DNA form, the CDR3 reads TGTGCCAGCAGCCAAGGCAGGGCACCTAATTCACCCCTCCACTTT. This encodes CASSQGRAPNSPLHF.

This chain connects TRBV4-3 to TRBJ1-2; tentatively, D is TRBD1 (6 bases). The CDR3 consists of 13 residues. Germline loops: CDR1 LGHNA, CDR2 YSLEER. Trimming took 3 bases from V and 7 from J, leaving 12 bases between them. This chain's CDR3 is CASSQRGASGYTF. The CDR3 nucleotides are TGCGCCAGCAGCCAGCGGGGGGCGAGTGGCTACACCTTC.

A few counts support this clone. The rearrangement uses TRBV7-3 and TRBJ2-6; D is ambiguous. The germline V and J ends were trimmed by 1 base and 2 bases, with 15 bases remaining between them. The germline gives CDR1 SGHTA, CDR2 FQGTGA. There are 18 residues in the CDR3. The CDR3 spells CASSLIPGPPTGANVLTF. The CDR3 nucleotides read TGTGCCAGCAGCTTAATACCAGGCCCTCCGACTGGGGCCAACGTCCTGACTTTC.

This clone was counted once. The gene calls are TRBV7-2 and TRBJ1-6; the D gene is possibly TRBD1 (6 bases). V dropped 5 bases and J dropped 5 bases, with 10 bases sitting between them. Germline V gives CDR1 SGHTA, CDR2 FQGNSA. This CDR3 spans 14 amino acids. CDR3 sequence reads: CASSPRTDNSPLHF. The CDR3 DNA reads TGTGCCAGCAGCCCTAGGACAGATAATTCACCCCTCCACTTT.

The CDR3 loop is CASSFGVYEKLFF. The CDR3, as DNA: TGTGCCAGCAGCTTCGGGGTGTATGAAAAACTGTTTTTT. This chain connects TRBV28 to TRBJ1-4; D ambiguous. CDR3 size: 13 residues. Per germline, CDR1 MDHEN and CDR2 SYDVKM. V lost 6 bases and J lost 6, with 11 bases in between.

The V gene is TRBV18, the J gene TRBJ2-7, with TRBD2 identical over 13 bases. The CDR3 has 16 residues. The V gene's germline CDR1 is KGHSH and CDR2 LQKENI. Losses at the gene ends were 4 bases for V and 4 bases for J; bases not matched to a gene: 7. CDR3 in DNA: TGTGCCAGCTCACGCCCAACTAGCGGGGGGGCTTACGAGCAGTACTTC. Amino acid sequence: CASSRPTSGGAYEQYF.

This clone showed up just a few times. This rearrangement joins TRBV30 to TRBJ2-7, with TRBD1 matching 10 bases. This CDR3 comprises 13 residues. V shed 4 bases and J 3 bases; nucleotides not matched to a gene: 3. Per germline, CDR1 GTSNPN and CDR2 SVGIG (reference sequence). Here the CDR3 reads CAWTRDRGYEQYF. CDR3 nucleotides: TGTGCCTGGACCAGGGACAGGGGCTACGAGCAGTACTTC. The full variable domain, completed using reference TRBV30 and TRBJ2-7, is SQTIHQWPATLVQPVGSPLSLECTVEGTSNPNLYWYRQAAGRGLQLLFYSVGIGQISSEVPQNLSASRPQDRQFILSSKKLLLSDSGFYLCAWTRDRGYEQYFGPGTRLTVT.

CDR3 nucleotides: TGTGCCATGGGGGCTCGGGACATACCGTCCGAGCAGTACTTC. Its translation: CAMGARDIPSEQYF. V gene TRBV10-3 combines with J gene TRBJ2-7; D may be TRBD1 (6 bases). The CDR3 has 14 amino acids. Trimming pared 9 bases from V and 6 bases from J, leaving 21 bases between. CDR1 is ENHRY and CDR2 is SYGVKD in the germline V gene.

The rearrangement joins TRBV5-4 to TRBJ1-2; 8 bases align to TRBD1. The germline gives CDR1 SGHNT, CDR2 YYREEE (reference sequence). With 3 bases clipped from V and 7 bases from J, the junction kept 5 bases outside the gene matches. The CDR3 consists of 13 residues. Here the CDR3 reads CASSYQGAAGYTF. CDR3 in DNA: TGTGCCAGCAGCTATCAGGGGGCGGCTGGCTACACCTTC.